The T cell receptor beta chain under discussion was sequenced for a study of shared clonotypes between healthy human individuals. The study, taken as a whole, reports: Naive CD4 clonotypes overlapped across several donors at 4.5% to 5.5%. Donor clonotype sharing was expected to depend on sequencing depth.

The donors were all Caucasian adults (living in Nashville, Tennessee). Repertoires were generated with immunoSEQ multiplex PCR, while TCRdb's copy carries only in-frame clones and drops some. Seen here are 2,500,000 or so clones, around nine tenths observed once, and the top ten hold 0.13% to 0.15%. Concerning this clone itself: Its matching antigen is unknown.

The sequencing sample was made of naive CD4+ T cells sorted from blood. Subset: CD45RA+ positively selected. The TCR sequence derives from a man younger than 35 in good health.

The CDR3 DNA reads as TGTGCCAGCTCACTAGAGACAGGGGGTAGCGGACAGCCCCAGCATTTT. The encoded protein is CASSLETGGSGQPQHF. The V call is TRBV18, the J call TRBJ1-5; TRBD1 aligns across 9 bases. The CDR3 is made up of 16 amino acids. CDR1 and CDR2 from the germline V gene are KGHSH and LQKENI. The ends lost 4 bases at V and 7 bases at J; junction bases unmatched: 11. Based on the CDR3 plus reference TRBV18 and TRBJ1-5, the full variable domain is NAGVMQNPRHLVRRRGQEARLRCSPMKGHSHVYWYRQLPEEGLKFMVYLQKENIIDESGMPKERFSAEFPKEGPSILRIQQVVRGDSAAYFCASSLETGGSGQPQHFGDGTRLSIL.